This entry lists 15 T cell receptor beta chains sequenced from one sample in a study of brain T cells in children with intractable seizures. Time point: blood from clinic visit 5 months post-surgery; TSC patient then seizure free. Clones were sequenced by immunoSEQ multiplex PCR, and TCRdb holds only the in-frame ones, with some missing. The sample contains about 350,000 clones, approximately 93% of which appear only once. Here the sequenced sample was peripheral blood, taken less than 6 months after surgery. The source is a boy in the first two years of life with tuberous sclerosis and intractable seizures.

The chain links TRBV9 to TRBJ2-7, with 11 bases matching TRBD1. Germline CDR1 reads SGDLS; CDR2 reads YYNGEE. The CDR3 is 14 residues long. Trimming took 4 bases from V and 7 from J; bases not matched to a gene: 7. CDR3 in amino acids: CASSLGQGAAEQYF. The CDR3 DNA sequence: TGTGCCAGCAGCTTAGGACAGGGGGCGGCTGAGCAGTACTTC.

The chain is built from TRBV20-1 and TRBJ1-2; 7 bases align to TRBD1. Germline V gene sequence: CDR1 DFQATT, CDR2 SNEGSKA (reference sequence). The CDR3 loop spans 14 amino acids. J was trimmed by 4 bases and V by 3 bases; bases with no gene match: 8. The CDR3 nucleotides read TGCAGTGCTAGTCGGACGGGACAGATCTATGGCTACACCTTC. This sequence encodes CSASRTGQIYGYTF.

The chain combines TRBV6-5 with TRBJ2-4; D could derive from TRBD1 or TRBD2 (5 bases each). V lost 6 bases and J 1 base, leaving 13 bases between the germline ends. The germline V gene has CDR1 MNHEY and CDR2 SVGAGI. The CDR3 is 15 amino acids. The DNA for the CDR3 is TGTGCCAGCAGGAGGGACGGGCAGGCCAAAAACATTCAGTACTTC. Amino acids: CASRRDGQAKNIQYF.

The chain uses TRBV29-1 and TRBJ1-1; D may be TRBD1 (5 bases). Trimming pared 7 bases from V and 1 base from J, leaving 10 bases between. This CDR3 has 12 amino acids. Germline V gene sequence: CDR1 SQVTM, CDR2 ANQGSEA. This chain's CDR3 is CSATDRNTEAFF. CDR3 coding DNA: TGCAGCGCCACTGACAGGAACACTGAAGCTTTCTTT.

The V gene is TRBV5-6, the J gene TRBJ2-7; D uncertain. With 3 bases removed from V and 5 bases from J, the gap between germline ends came to 9 bases. The CDR3 has 12 residues. Germline-derived CDR1 and CDR2 are SGHDT and YYEEEE. The CDR3 sequence: CASSSYLHEQYF. The CDR3 DNA reads TGTGCCAGCAGCTCCTATCTCCACGAGCAGTACTTC.

The chain couples TRBV29-1 to TRBJ2-3; 9 nucleotides align to TRBD2. CDR1 SQVTM and CDR2 ANQGSEA come from the germline V gene. V shed 4 bases and J 1 base; nucleotides not matched to a gene: 6. The CDR3 sequence is 15 residues long. CDR3 nucleotides: TGCAGCGTTGGAATAGCGGGAGCTGGCACAGATACGCAGTATTTT. It encodes CSVGIAGAGTDTQYF.

Regarding this clone: Other DNA sequences in the sample encode the same CDR3. The rearrangement links TRBV30 to TRBJ1-6, with no clear D. Germline CDR1 and CDR2: GTSNPN and SVGIG (reference sequence). The V end was cut by 0 bases, the J end by 7 bases, with 7 bases between. CDR3 length equals 13 residues. The CDR3 DNA sequence: TGTGCCTGGAGTGTACTCGGGAATTCACCCCTCCACTTT. As protein: CAWSVLGNSPLHF.

V and J are TRBV5-5 and TRBJ1-3; D not resolved. CDR1 and CDR2 (germline): SGHKS, YYEKEE (reference sequence). The CDR3 length is 16 residues. The ends were cut back, 4 bases at V and 1 base at J, with 15 bases in the middle. The CDR3 here is CASSDLPARSGNTIYF. In DNA, the CDR3 is TGTGCCAGCAGCGATTTACCGGCCCGGTCTGGAAACACCATATATTTT.

The chain carries TRBV18 and TRBJ1-5; D is unclear. Germline CDR1 and CDR2: KGHSH and LQKENI. With 6 bases removed from V and 2 bases from J, the gap between germline ends came to 8 bases. This CDR3 has 13 residues. As DNA, the CDR3 is TGTGCCAGCTCTGGGGAAGGCAATCAGCCCCAGCATTTT. Protein product: CASSGEGNQPQHF.

The J gene is TRBJ2-1, the V gene TRBV7-8, with 9 positions matching TRBD2. The CDR3 length is 16 residues. The germline V gene encodes CDR1 SGHVS and CDR2 FQNEAQ. Unmatched junction bases numbered 12, after V lost 5 bases and J lost 7 bases. CDR3 protein: CASSLPMRSGRNEQFF. The CDR3 bases are TGTGCCAGCAGCCTCCCGATGCGGAGCGGGAGGAATGAGCAGTTCTTC.

This clone was seen just once. The chain has TRBV28 and TRBJ2-7, with TRBD1 matching over 8 bases. The CDR3 is 14 residues long. Germline V gives CDR1 MDHEN, CDR2 SYDVKM. J lost 0 bases, V lost 6 bases, and 4 bases had no gene match. The CDR3 loop reads CASSPGGASYEQYF. CDR3 DNA: TGTGCCAGCAGCCCAGGGGGCGCCTCCTACGAGCAGTACTTC. The whole variable domain, filled in from reference TRBV28 and TRBJ2-7, reads DVKVTQSSRYLVKRTGEKVFLECVQDMDHENMFWYRQDPGLGLRLIYFSYDVKMKEKGDIPEGYSVSREKKERFSLILESASTNQTSMYLCASSPGGASYEQYFGPGTRLTVT.

This chain uses TRBV3-1 (or the pseudogene TRBV3-2) with TRBJ1-1; D possibly corresponds to TRBD1 (5 bases). The ends were cut back, 4 bases at V and 4 bases at J, with 13 bases in the middle. CDR3 size: 14 residues. The germline V gene encodes CDR1 LGHDT and CDR2 YNNKEL (reference sequence). CDR3 in DNA: TGTGCCAGCAGCCGTGAACAGGATTCCACTGAAGCTTTCTTT. Translating it yields CASSREQDSTEAFF.

The CDR3 loop reads CASSSSGTGGGYTF. CDR3 DNA sequence: TGTGCCAGCAGCTCATCCGGGACAGGGGGTGGCTACACCTTC. The chain carries TRBV7-9 and TRBJ1-2; 11 nucleotides line up with TRBD1. V lost 4 bases and J lost 7; bases outside the gene matches: 5. The CDR3 has 14 residues. Germline V gives CDR1 SEHNR, CDR2 FQNEAQ (reference sequence).

V usage is TRBV18 and J usage is TRBJ1-3; 7 bases align to TRBD1. The CDR3 consists of 14 residues. The ends lost 1 base at V and 4 bases at J; junction bases unmatched: 1. Germline assignment: CDR1 KGHSH and CDR2 LQKENI. The CDR3 reads CASSPQGQGNTIYF. The CDR3 DNA follows: TGTGCCAGCTCACCACAGGGACAGGGAAACACCATATATTTT.

This chain connects TRBV7-9 to TRBJ2-7; 8 bases line up with TRBD2. J lost 3 bases, V lost 5 bases, and 6 bases had no gene match. This CDR3 region has 14 residues. The germline V gene encodes CDR1 SEHNR and CDR2 FQNEAQ (reference sequence). In DNA, the CDR3 is TGTGCCAGCAGCCCTTCGGGACTAGTCTACGAGCAGTACTTC. Translated, it gives CASSPSGLVYEQYF.